This paragraph covers one T cell receptor beta chain sequence. Its specificity is unknown. This entry is derived from a study of high-grade serous ovarian cancer treatment subgroups. Study-wide context: Each sample yielded on average 7,494 unique TCR beta rearrangements from more than 13,000 reads. Points from the study as a whole: TCR relatedness rose with neoantigen level and trended with mutation load. Repertoire similarity ranged roughly 0.1 to 0.79 between tumors of one patient.

The method was immunoSEQ multiplex PCR; TCRdb's version includes in-frame clones alone and lacks a portion of them. This table holds approximately 10,000 clones, about 78% found once. Tumor tissue was taken before any definitive surgery or chemotherapy was given. Per germline, CDR1 SNHLY and CDR2 FYNNEI. The ends were cut back, 4 bases at V and 7 bases at J, with 11 bases in the middle. This CDR3 spans 12 amino acids. The sample consisted of tumor tissue. This receptor was taken from a human donor with high-grade serous ovarian cancer. The chain combines TRBV2 with TRBJ2-7; weak D call: TRBD1 (6 bases). This CDR3 reads CASSGDIVEQYF. The CDR3 DNA reads TGTGCCAGCAGTGGGGACATCGTGGAGCAGTACTTC.